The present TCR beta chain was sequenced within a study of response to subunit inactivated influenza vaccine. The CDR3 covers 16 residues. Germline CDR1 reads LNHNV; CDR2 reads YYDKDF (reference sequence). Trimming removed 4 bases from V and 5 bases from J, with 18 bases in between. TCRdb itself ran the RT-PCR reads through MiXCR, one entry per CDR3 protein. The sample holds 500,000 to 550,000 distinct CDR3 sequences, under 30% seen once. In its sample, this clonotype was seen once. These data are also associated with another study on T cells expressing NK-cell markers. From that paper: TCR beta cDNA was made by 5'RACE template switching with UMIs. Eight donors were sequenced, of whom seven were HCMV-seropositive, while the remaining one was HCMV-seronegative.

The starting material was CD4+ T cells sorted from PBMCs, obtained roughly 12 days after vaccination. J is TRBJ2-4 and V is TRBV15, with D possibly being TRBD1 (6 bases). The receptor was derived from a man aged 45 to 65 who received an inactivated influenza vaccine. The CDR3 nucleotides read TGTGCCACCAGCACCGCCCTGTCACAGGGCCAAAACATTCAGTACTTC. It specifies CATSTALSQGQNIQYF.